These T cell receptor beta chains were read from a single sample in a study of blood T cells in healthy people across ages. Each CDR3 protein gets one entry after TCRdb re-called the 5' RACE reads with MiXCR. The sample lists 1.5 million to 2 million distinct CDR3 sequences, roughly 50% occurring once. Sample: blood. These receptors were taken from a woman aged 40 to 55 in good health. Both conserved end residues are trimmed from each CDR3. Each record gives: V gene, D gene, J gene, CDR3 protein. D genes are given only for firm matches.

>TRBV19|.|TRBJ1-2
ACTKGGSYGYT
>TRBV28|.|TRBJ2-5
ASSLVAEQVTQY
>TRBV4-3|.|TRBJ2-6
ASSQGSESSGANVLT
>TRBV20-1|.|TRBJ1-6
SASGGRGVSPLH
>TRBV6-6|.|TRBJ2-7
ASNTDRNYEQY
>TRBV4-1|TRBD2|TRBJ2-3
ASSQEQTSGGPLTQY
>TRBV6-1|TRBD1|TRBJ1-5
ASSGVQGVDQPQH
>TRBV27|.|TRBJ1-1
ASSLLFGTTDTEAF
>TRBV6-5|.|TRBJ2-7
ASSSWTSYEQY
>TRBV6-5|TRBD2|TRBJ2-7
ASRSGGGPYEQY
>TRBV14|.|TRBJ2-1
ASSQDAVFWGDEQF
>TRBV6-2/TRBV6-3|TRBD2|TRBJ2-1
ASSYTPGGKRGGSSYNEQF
>TRBV24-1|.|TRBJ2-1
ATSDTRQPYNEQF
>TRBV6-5|TRBD1|TRBJ2-4
ASSRTGVKNIQY
>TRBV9|.|TRBJ2-2
ASSVARVSTGELF
>TRBV12-3/TRBV12-4|.|TRBJ2-4
ASGSVAKNIQY
>TRBV28|TRBD1|TRBJ2-5
ASRAPGQGRETQY
>TRBV3-1|.|TRBJ1-1
ASSQDPLGGAF
>TRBV3-1|.|TRBJ2-7
ASSQDPQSYEQY
>TRBV6-4|.|TRBJ2-3
ASSEALGGIGTDTQY
>TRBV20-1|.|TRBJ2-1
SARDRSVDYNEQF
>TRBV14|TRBD2|TRBJ2-1
ASSQDRLAGVYNEQF
>TRBV28|.|TRBJ1-2
ASSFIGAGRNYGYT
>TRBV11-1|.|TRBJ1-2
ASSPQQGRGYT
>TRBV20-1|.|TRBJ2-7
SASRDRYEQY
>TRBV9|.|TRBJ2-3
ASSVVGAGTQY
>TRBV4-3|.|TRBJ2-5
ASSQDSSLLETQY
>TRBV4-2|.|TRBJ2-3
ASSRVDTGDTQY
>TRBV27|TRBD1|TRBJ1-2
ASRGRDRGIYGYT
>TRBV27|.|TRBJ2-3
ASSSRRTDTQY
>TRBV20-1|.|TRBJ2-5
SALTSTETQY
>TRBV5-6|TRBD2|TRBJ2-1
ASSSLGLAGGMYNEQF
>TRBV27|.|TRBJ1-2
ASSPTPPDGYT
>TRBV29-1|.|TRBJ2-5
SVEDRGSIQETQY
>TRBV7-9|TRBD1|TRBJ2-5
ASSLTGGVQETQY
>TRBV12-3/TRBV12-4|.|TRBJ1-6
ASTSFGGGGNSPLH
>TRBV4-3|.|TRBJ1-5
ASSQDIGGHPIQPQH
>TRBV4-3|TRBD1|TRBJ1-2
ASSQEGYGQGDGYT
>TRBV20-1|TRBD2|TRBJ2-3
SAPSSGGSTDTQY
>TRBV6-5|TRBD2|TRBJ2-5
ASSYGTTTYERY
>TRBV24-1|TRBD1|TRBJ1-2
ATSEKTGTNYGYT
>TRBV4-3|TRBD1|TRBJ1-2
ASSQESFLVGGTEVYGYT
>TRBV28|TRBD1|TRBJ2-7
ASSLWGQGAYEQY
>TRBV7-2|.|TRBJ2-5
ASSFLSSAGETQY
>TRBV5-1|TRBD2|TRBJ2-5
ASSSGLAGSGETQY
>TRBV14|.|TRBJ2-1
ASSQVSRTVYNEQF
>TRBV7-7|.|TRBJ2-7
ASSLVKGDEQY
>TRBV25-1|TRBD1|TRBJ1-6
ASTPRQGNSPLH
>TRBV2|.|TRBJ1-5
ASRFADSNQPQH
>TRBV6-5|TRBD1|TRBJ1-4
ASSHDRGVEKLF
>TRBV15|.|TRBJ1-2
ATSSRDNFYGYT
>TRBV4-3|.|TRBJ2-7
ASSQERPAAYEQY
>TRBV6-6|.|TRBJ2-4
ASSFRTDPKNIQY
>TRBV7-2|TRBD2|.
ARSRSGGALYEQY